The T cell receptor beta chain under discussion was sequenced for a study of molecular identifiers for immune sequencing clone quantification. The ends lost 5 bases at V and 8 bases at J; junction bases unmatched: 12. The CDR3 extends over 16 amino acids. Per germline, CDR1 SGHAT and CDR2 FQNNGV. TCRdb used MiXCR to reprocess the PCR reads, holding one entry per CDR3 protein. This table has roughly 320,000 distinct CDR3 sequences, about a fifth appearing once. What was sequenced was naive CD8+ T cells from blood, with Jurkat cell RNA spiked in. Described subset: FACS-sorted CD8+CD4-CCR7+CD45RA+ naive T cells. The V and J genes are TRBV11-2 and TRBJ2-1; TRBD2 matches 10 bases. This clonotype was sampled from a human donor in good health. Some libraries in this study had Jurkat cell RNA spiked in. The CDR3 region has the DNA TGTGCCAGCAGCCCCCCGGGAGCGGGAGGGCCGGATGAGCAGTTCTTC. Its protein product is CASSPPGAGGPDEQFF.